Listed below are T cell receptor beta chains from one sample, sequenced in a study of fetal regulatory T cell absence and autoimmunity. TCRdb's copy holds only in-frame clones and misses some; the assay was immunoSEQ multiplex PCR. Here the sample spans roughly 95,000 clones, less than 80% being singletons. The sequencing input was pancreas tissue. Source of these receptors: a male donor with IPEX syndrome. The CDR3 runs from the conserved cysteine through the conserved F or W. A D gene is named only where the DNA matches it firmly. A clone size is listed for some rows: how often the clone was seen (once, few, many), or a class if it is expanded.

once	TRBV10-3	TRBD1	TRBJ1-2	CAITATGGAIYGYTF	TGTGCCATCACCGCGACAGGGGGCGCCATCTATGGCTACACCTTC
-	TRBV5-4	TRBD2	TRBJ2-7	CASSLAGGTYEQYF	TGTGCCAGCAGCTTGGCGGGGGGAACCTACGAGCAGTACTTC
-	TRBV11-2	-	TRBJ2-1	CASSFKLEGGASYNEQFF	TGTGCCAGCAGCTTTAAACTCGAGGGGGGGGCTTCCTACAATGAGCAGTTCTTC
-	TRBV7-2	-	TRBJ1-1	CASSLVGNTEAFF	TGTGCCAGCAGCTTAGTGGGGAACACTGAAGCTTTCTTT
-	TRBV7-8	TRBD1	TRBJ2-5	CASSYRGRLWETQYF	TGTGCCAGCAGCTACAGGGGGCGCCTTTGGGAGACCCAGTACTTC
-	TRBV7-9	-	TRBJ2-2	CASSFPFPRRAIGELFF	TGTGCCAGCAGCTTCCCCTTTCCAAGGAGGGCGATCGGGGAGCTGTTTTTT
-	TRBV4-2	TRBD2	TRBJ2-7	CASSQGLAGGYEQYF	TGTGCCAGCAGCCAAGGACTAGCGGGGGGCTACGAGCAGTACTTC
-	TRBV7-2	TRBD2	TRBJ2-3	CASSLAGTSGSTDTQYF	TGTGCCAGCAGTTTGGCGGGGACTAGCGGGAGCACAGATACGCAGTATTTT
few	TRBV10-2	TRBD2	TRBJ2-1	CASSLAGPNNEQFF	TGCGCCAGCAGTCTAGCGGGGCCTAACAATGAGCAGTTCTTC
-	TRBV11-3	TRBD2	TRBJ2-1	CASSFGAGGGPYNEQFF	TGTGCCAGCAGCTTTGGGGCTGGCGGGGGGCCTTACAATGAGCAGTTCTTC
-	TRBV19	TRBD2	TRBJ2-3	CASSLAGGTDTQYF	TGTGCCAGTAGTCTAGCGGGGGGCACAGATACGCAGTATTTT
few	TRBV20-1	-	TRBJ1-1	CSARGTEAFF	TGCAGTGCTAGAGGCACTGAAGCTTTCTTT
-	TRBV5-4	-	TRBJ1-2	CASSFNGYTF	TGTGCCAGCAGCTTCAATGGCTACACCTTC
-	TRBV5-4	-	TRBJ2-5	CASSLGRETQYF	TGTGCCAGCAGCTTGGGAAGGGAGACCCAGTACTTC